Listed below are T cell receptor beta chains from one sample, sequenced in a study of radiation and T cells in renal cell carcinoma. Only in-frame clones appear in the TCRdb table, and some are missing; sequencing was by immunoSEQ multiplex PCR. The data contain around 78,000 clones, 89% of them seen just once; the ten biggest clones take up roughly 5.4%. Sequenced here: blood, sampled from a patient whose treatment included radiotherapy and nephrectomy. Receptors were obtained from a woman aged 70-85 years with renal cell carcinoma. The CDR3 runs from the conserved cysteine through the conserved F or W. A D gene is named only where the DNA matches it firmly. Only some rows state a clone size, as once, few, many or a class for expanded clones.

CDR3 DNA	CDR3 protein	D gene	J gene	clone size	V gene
TGTGCCAGCAGTTTAGGTTTGGGCGCCCGGGACACTGAAGCTTTCTTT	CASSLGLGARDTEAFF	NA	TRBJ1-1	NA	TRBV27
TGTGCCAGCAGCTTCCTGACAGGGAACCTAGCCTATGGCTACACCTTC	CASSFLTGNLAYGYTF	TRBD1	TRBJ1-2	NA	TRBV7-8
TGTGCCAGTAGCCCAGGGACAGACAATGAGCAGTTCTTC	CASSPGTDNEQFF	TRBD1	TRBJ2-1	NA	TRBV19
TGTGCCACCAGCAGAGATTGGGGCTCTGGAAACACCATATATTTT	CATSRDWGSGNTIYF	NA	TRBJ1-3	NA	TRBV15
TGCGCCAGCAGCTTGGAGGGTGCAGGGGTCGGGCCGCAGTACTTC	CASSLEGAGVGPQYF	NA	TRBJ2-7	NA	TRBV5-1
TGTGCCTGGAGTGTACATAGCTCCCGACAGGGATTCTCTGGAAACACCATATATTTT	CAWSVHSSRQGFSGNTIYF	TRBD1	TRBJ1-3	once	TRBV30
TGCGCCAGCAGCTTGGTCGTGGCGGGGGAAAAACTGTTTTTT	CASSLVVAGEKLFF	NA	TRBJ1-4	NA	TRBV5-1
TGCGCCAGCAGCCAAGGGGGGGTTGATGATTCACCCCTCCACTTT	CASSQGGVDDSPLHF	NA	TRBJ1-6	NA	TRBV4-3
TGTGCCATCAGTGAGTCGGCGGCCTATGGCTACACCTTC	CAISESAAYGYTF	NA	TRBJ1-2	NA	TRBV10-3
TGTGCCAGCCGGGGGTCGAGCAATCAGCCCCAGCATTTT	CASRGSSNQPQHF	NA	TRBJ1-5	NA	TRBV6-1
TGTGCCAGCAGCTTAGCTGGTCGGACACTTTCCTACGAGCAGTACTTC	CASSLAGRTLSYEQYF	NA	TRBJ2-7	NA	TRBV7-9
TGCAGCGTTGGATCTTTCTCCACAGATACGCAGTATTTT	CSVGSFSTDTQYF	NA	TRBJ2-3	NA	TRBV29-1
TGTGCCAGCAGCAAAGCGGTAGGCAGCCTAGCCAAAAACATTCAGTACTTC	CASSKAVGSLAKNIQYF	NA	TRBJ2-4	NA	TRBV21-1
TGTGCCAGCAGCCCAGGGGGGGAGGGGGCCCAGTACTTC	CASSPGGEGAQYF	NA	TRBJ2-5	NA	TRBV7-2
TGTGCCAGCAGTTCGGTGGCGGCAGGGGCTGGCGGGGAGCTGTTTTTT	CASSSVAAGAGGELFF	NA	TRBJ2-2	once	TRBV28
TGTGCCAGCAGCCTCAGTTGGGGACAGGGGGTTCATGGATCACCCCTCCACTTT	CASSLSWGQGVHGSPLHF	TRBD1	TRBJ1-6	NA	TRBV9
TGTGCCAGCAGCGTAGCAACAGCTTACAATGAGCAGTTCTTC	CASSVATAYNEQFF	NA	TRBJ2-1	NA	TRBV9
TGTGCCAGCAGCTTCGGGACAGGGGGAAATGAGCAGTTCTTC	CASSFGTGGNEQFF	TRBD1	TRBJ2-1	once	TRBV7-2
TGTGCCAGCAGCCCCAATCAGCCCCAGCATTTT	CASSPNQPQHF	NA	TRBJ1-5	once	TRBV6-6
TGTGCCAGCAGTTTCGCAGGGCGGGAGCAGTACTTC	CASSFAGREQYF	NA	TRBJ2-7	few	TRBV27
TGTGCCAGCCGCCTCTCCGGCAGCAACTATGGCTACACCTTC	CASRLSGSNYGYTF	NA	TRBJ1-2	NA	TRBV28
TGTGCCAGCAGTCGGGAGAACACTGAAGCTTTCTTT	CASSRENTEAFF	NA	TRBJ1-1	few	TRBV6-5
TGTGCCACTTCCGAAGGGGGGGCCTTGGAGACCCAGTACTTC	CATSEGGALETQYF	NA	TRBJ2-5	NA	TRBV25-1
TGTGCCTGGAGAATATTCGGACAGGGGGCGCGCAATGAGCAGTTCTTC	CAWRIFGQGARNEQFF	TRBD1	TRBJ2-1	NA	TRBV30
TGTGCCAGCCGGCGCAGCTATGCAACTAATGAAAAACTGTTTTTT	CASRRSYATNEKLFF	NA	TRBJ1-4	once	TRBV27
TGCGCCAGCAGCTTGTGGTTAGCGGGGACCACCCCTGCTGAGCAGTTCTTC	CASSLWLAGTTPAEQFF	TRBD2	TRBJ2-1	once	TRBV5-1
TGTGCCAGCAGCTTAGGACAAGAGACCCAGTACTTC	CASSLGQETQYF	NA	TRBJ2-5	once	TRBV7-6
TGTGCCAGCAGCCGATCCGACAGGGGGCTAAACGAGCAGTACTTC	CASSRSDRGLNEQYF	TRBD1	TRBJ2-7	NA	TRBV11-2
TGTGCCAGCAGCTTAGTAGGTAGCGGGGGGGCCTTCCAAGAGACCCAGTACTTC	CASSLVGSGGAFQETQYF	TRBD2	TRBJ2-5	NA	TRBV11-2
TGTGCCAGTAGTATTGGGGGGCAGGGAACCGGGGAGCTGTTTTTT	CASSIGGQGTGELFF	NA	TRBJ2-2	once	TRBV19
TGTGCCAGCAGCCAGGGACCGGGAGCCGCTGAAGCTTTCTTT	CASSQGPGAAEAFF	NA	TRBJ1-1	NA	TRBV28
TGTGCCAGTAGGGGACCGGGACAGGGGTACACTGAAGCTTTCTTT	CASRGPGQGYTEAFF	TRBD1	TRBJ1-1	NA	TRBV19
TGTGCCAGCAGCTGGGGGCCGGGCGAGCAGTACTTC	CASSWGPGEQYF	NA	TRBJ2-7	NA	TRBV5-6
TGTGCCTTAAAAGCGGGTAGGGCTGATTACACCTTC	CALKAGRADYTF	NA	TRBJ1-2	NA	TRBV30
TGCGCCAGCAGCTTGGTGGGGGACGTCGAGCAGTTCTTC	CASSLVGDVEQFF	NA	TRBJ2-1	once	TRBV5-1
TGCGCCAGCAGCCAAGAGACCCAAGGGGGCAGGGGGGAAAAACTGTTTTTT	CASSQETQGGRGEKLFF	TRBD1	TRBJ1-4	NA	TRBV4-3
TGCGCCAGCAGCTTGGAAACAGCGGGGCCCTACGAGCAGTACTTC	CASSLETAGPYEQYF	TRBD2	TRBJ2-7	NA	TRBV5-1
TGCGCCAGCAGCCAAGATGGCCAGGTCAGCCAGCCCCAGCATTTT	CASSQDGQVSQPQHF	NA	TRBJ1-5	NA	TRBV4-3
TGTGCCAGCAGTGAACAGCGGGGGGGCACAGATACGCAGTATTTT	CASSEQRGGTDTQYF	TRBD2	TRBJ2-3	NA	TRBV6-1
TGTGCCAGCAGCTTAATGGGCCAGATCTCTGGAAACACCATATATTTT	CASSLMGQISGNTIYF	NA	TRBJ1-3	NA	TRBV11-3
TGTGCCAGCAGCTTTCGGGGGCGCGAGACCCAGTACTTC	CASSFRGRETQYF	NA	TRBJ2-5	NA	TRBV5-5
TGCAGCGTTGAGAGGGGGCAGCAAGAGACCCAGTACTTC	CSVERGQQETQYF	TRBD1	TRBJ2-5	NA	TRBV29-1
TGCGCCAGCAGACGGGGACTGTCTCTGGAGACCCAGTACTTC	CASRRGLSLETQYF	NA	TRBJ2-5	NA	TRBV5-1
TGTGCCACACAAGACAGCCCTTTGAACACTGAAGCTTTCTTT	CATQDSPLNTEAFF	NA	TRBJ1-1	once	TRBV2
TGTGCCAGCACCTGGCTTATTCAAAAGGACGCGAAAGGCCACACCATATATTTT	CASTWLIQKDAKGHTIYF	NA	TRBJ1-3	NA	TRBV5-4
TGTGCCAGCAGCTTGGCGGAAAGGGGCTATGGCTACACCTTC	CASSLAERGYGYTF	NA	TRBJ1-2	NA	TRBV5-4
TGTGCCAGCAGCTTAGTCGCAGGGGCTAGCTCCTACGAGCAGTACTTC	CASSLVAGASSYEQYF	NA	TRBJ2-7	NA	TRBV7-2
TGCAGCGTTGAAGGGTCTAGGGGGGGTAGCACAGATACGCAGTATTTT	CSVEGSRGGSTDTQYF	NA	TRBJ2-3	once	TRBV29-1
TGTGCCAGCAGTTTATATAGGGGACAGAGCACCGATCTCTATGGCTACACCTTC	CASSLYRGQSTDLYGYTF	TRBD1	TRBJ1-2	NA	TRBV27
TGCGCCAGCAGCTTACGGACAGGGAACACTGAAGCTTTCTTT	CASSLRTGNTEAFF	TRBD1	TRBJ1-1	few	TRBV5-1
TGCGCCAGCAGTGAGTCGACAGGGCCGAGAACAACTAATGAAAAACTGTTTTTT	CASSESTGPRTTNEKLFF	TRBD1	TRBJ1-4	once	TRBV10-2